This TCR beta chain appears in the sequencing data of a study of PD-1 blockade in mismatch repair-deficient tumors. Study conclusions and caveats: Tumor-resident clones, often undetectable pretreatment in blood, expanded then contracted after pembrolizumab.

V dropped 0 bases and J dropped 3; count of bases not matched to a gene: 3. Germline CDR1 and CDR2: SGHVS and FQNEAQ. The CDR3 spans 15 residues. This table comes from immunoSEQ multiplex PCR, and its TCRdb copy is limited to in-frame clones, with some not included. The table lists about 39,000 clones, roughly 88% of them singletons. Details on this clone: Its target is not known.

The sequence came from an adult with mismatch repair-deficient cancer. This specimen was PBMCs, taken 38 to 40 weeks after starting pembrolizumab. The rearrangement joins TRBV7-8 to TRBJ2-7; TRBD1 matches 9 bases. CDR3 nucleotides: TGTGCCAGCAGCTTAGCCGGGACAGGGATCTACGAGCAGTACTTC. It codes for CASSLAGTGIYEQYF.